This TCR beta chain was captured by sequencing in a study of blood T cell repertoires in COVID-19. About the research overall: Material from acute and convalescent COVID-19 was sourced from the United States, Italy and Spain. T cells, B-cell-depleted T cells, or PBMCs provided the cDNA or gDNA that served as material.

Deletions cut 3 bases from V and 1 base from J, with 6 bases between. CDR3 length: 13 residues. From germline, CDR1 is MDHEN and CDR2 SYDVKM. Per the original data handling: Amplification from reference gene primers served as the basis for estimated nucleated cell counts. Some clones are missing from TCRdb's copy, which holds only in-frame ones; the method was immunoSEQ multiplex PCR. V and J calls and clone size follow that table, whereas D and trimming were derived from the DNA. Here the sample spans around 260,000 clones, about 80% being singletons. The origin of this receptor is a woman between 45 and 60 years old who had recovered from COVID-19. This chain uses TRBV28 with TRBJ1-2; D is uncertain. The sequencing input was peripheral blood. The CDR3 region is CASSLEFNYGYTF. DNA of the CDR3: TGTGCCAGCAGTTTGGAGTTTAACTATGGCTACACCTTC.